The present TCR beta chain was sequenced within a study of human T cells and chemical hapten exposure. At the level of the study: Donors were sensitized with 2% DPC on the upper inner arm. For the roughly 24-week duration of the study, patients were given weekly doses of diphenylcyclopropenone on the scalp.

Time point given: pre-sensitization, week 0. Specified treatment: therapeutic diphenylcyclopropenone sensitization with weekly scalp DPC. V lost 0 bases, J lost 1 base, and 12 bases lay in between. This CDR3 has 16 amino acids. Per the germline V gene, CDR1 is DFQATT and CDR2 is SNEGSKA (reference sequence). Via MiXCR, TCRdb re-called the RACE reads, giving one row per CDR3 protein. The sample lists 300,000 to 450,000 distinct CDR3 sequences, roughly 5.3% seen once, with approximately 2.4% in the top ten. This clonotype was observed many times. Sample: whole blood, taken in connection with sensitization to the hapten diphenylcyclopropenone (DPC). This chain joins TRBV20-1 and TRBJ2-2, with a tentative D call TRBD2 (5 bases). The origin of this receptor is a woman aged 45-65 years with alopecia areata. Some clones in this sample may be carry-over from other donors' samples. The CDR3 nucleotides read TGCAGTGCTAGAGACCCGGCCGGAGGGAACACCGGGGAGCTGTTTTTT. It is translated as CSARDPAGGNTGELFF.